Listed here are 5 T cell receptor beta chains from one sample, sequenced in a study of cytomegalovirus exposure and HLA in healthy donors. Profiling relied on immunoSEQ multiplex PCR, and the TCRdb table lists in-frame clones only, not all of them. The table has 200,000 to 300,000 clones, roughly 89% seen once. Sequenced sample: PBMCs. The receptors were gathered from a man between 18 and 29 years old in good health and CMV-seronegative.

The chain links TRBV18 to TRBJ2-7, with 7 nucleotides matching TRBD1. This CDR3 has 12 residues. V was pared by 1 base and J by 6 bases, with 0 bases of the junction left unmatched. The germline CDR1 and CDR2 sequences are KGHSH and LQKENI. DNA of the CDR3: TGTGCCAGCTCACCACAGGGGGCCGAGCAGTACTTC. Protein: CASSPQGAEQYF.

The rearrangement links TRBV6-5 to TRBJ2-5; the D gene is possibly TRBD2 (5 bases). The germline V gene encodes CDR1 MNHEY and CDR2 SVGAGI. The V end was cut by 11 bases, the J end by 5 bases, with 18 bases between. The CDR3 extends over 13 amino acids. In DNA, the CDR3 is TGTGCCGCCGCGGGTGTGGGTGGGGAGACCCAGTACTTC. Translation gives CAAAGVGGETQYF.

A few counts support this clone. The chain employs TRBV29-1 and TRBJ2-3; weak D call: TRBD2 (5 bases). CDR3 size: 14 residues. Trimming pared 6 bases from V and 3 bases from J, leaving 16 bases between. Germline V gene lookup returns CDR1 SQVTM and CDR2 ANQGSEA. The CDR3 here is CSVGAAVRTDTQYF. The CDR3 DNA reads as TGCAGCGTGGGAGCGGCCGTAAGGACAGATACGCAGTATTTT.

This chain links TRBV5-6 with TRBJ1-3; TRBD1 might be the D (5 bases). Germline-derived CDR1 and CDR2 are SGHDT and YYEEEE. Trimming left V 3 bases short and J 4 bases short, with 20 bases between. CDR3 length equals 17 residues. CDR3 region: CASSWKPPGLIGNTIYF. CDR3 sequence (DNA): TGTGCCAGCAGCTGGAAACCCCCGGGACTGATAGGAAACACCATATATTTT.

The chain employs TRBV27 and TRBJ1-6; possible D gene TRBD1, 6 bases. Germline-derived CDR1 and CDR2 are MNHEY and SMNVEV (reference sequence). Trimming stripped 5 bases from V and 11 bases from J, with 10 bases between. The CDR3 extends over 12 amino acids. CDR3 in DNA: TGTGCCAGCAGTACCCGACAGGCACCCCTCCACTTT. Translation: CASSTRQAPLHF.